The sequence of this T cell receptor beta chain was determined in a study of cytomegalovirus exposure and HLA in healthy donors. Overall study findings and caveats: Reports credit the classifier with highly specific, highly sensitive diagnosis of cytomegalovirus status.

This CDR3 comprises 17 residues. V lost 1 base to trimming and J lost 1 base; unmatched junction nucleotides: 7. CDR1 and CDR2 from the germline V gene are SGDLS and YYNGEE. PCR was performed using 60 Vbeta and 13 Jbeta primers. Clones were read by immunoSEQ multiplex PCR, and TCRdb kept only the in-frame ones, dropping some. This sample carries approximately 120,000 clones, 76% of them seen once, and the ten largest clones take about 7.7%. Details on this clone: Its antigen remains unknown.

This receptor was identified in a woman aged 45-59 years in good health and CMV-seropositive. Sequencing was performed on PBMCs. The rearrangement uses TRBV9 and TRBJ2-2; 7 positions match TRBD1. The CDR3 DNA reads TGTGCCAGCAGCGTACCCTCAGGGGGAGTGAACACCGGGGAGCTGTTTTTT. This translates into CASSVPSGGVNTGELFF.